The 9 T cell receptor beta chains in this list originate from one sample, sequenced in a study of OX40 agonist ivuxolimab in advanced cancers. The data were produced by immunoSEQ multiplex PCR, yet TCRdb's version contains in-frame clones alone and is incomplete. This sample has some 100,000 clones; 86% occur once, and the top ten carry less than 2%. Sequencing was performed on CD4+ or CD8+ T cells sorted from blood, taken in a trial of the OX40 agonist ivuxolimab. Receptors were obtained from an adult with an advanced solid tumor such as melanoma, head and neck, liver or kidney cancer.

This chain uses TRBV21-1 with TRBJ2-2. TRBV21-1 is a pseudogene segment. CDR3 length equals 15 residues. For the CDR3, the DNA is TGTGCCAGCCAAAGCACGAGTTTAAGGGCCGGGGAGCTGTTTTTT. Encoded protein: CASQSTSLRAGELFF.

V gene TRBV6-6 combines with J gene TRBJ2-7, with TRBD1 identical over 7 bases. With V trimmed by 6 bases and J by 2 bases, 4 bases remained unmatched. Germline V gene data show CDR1 as MNHNY and CDR2 as SVGAGI (reference sequence). The CDR3 is 13 amino acids. The CDR3 spells CASRPGGPYEQYF. CDR3 DNA sequence: TGTGCCAGCAGGCCAGGGGGACCCTACGAGCAGTACTTC.

The CDR3 spells CASSSLDRGYTEAFF. Here the CDR3 DNA reads TGTGCCAGTAGTAGTTTGGACAGGGGATATACTGAAGCTTTCTTT. The chain carries TRBV19 and TRBJ1-1, with 9 bases matching TRBD1. The length of the CDR3 is 15 residues. The V gene's germline CDR1 is LNHDA and CDR2 SQIVND (reference sequence). The V and J ends lost 4 bases and 5 bases, in that order; junction bases with no gene match: 8.

This clone was seen a single time. The J gene is TRBJ2-6, the V gene TRBV18; possible D gene TRBD2, 6 bases. Germline CDR1 reads KGHSH; CDR2 reads LQKENI. There are 17 residues in the CDR3. V was trimmed by 0 bases and J by 4 bases, leaving 13 bases between them. The CDR3 sequence: CASSPPGGRSGANVLTF. The CDR3 DNA reads as TGTGCCAGCTCACCACCGGGAGGCCGGAGCGGGGCCAACGTCCTGACTTTC.

Concerning this clone itself: Compared with germline, one end of the junction differs, possibly owing to a read error. The chain couples TRBV7-7 to TRBJ1-1, with D perhaps matching TRBD1 (5 bases). This CDR3 has 13 amino acids. From germline, CDR1 is SSHAT and CDR2 FNYEAQ (reference sequence). CDR3 amino acids: CASRASMNTEAFF. The CDR3 bases are TGTGCTAGCAGGGCGTCAATGAACACTGAAGCTTTCTTT.

V and J are TRBV30 and TRBJ1-2; D unresolved. Germline V lookup: CDR1 GTSNPN, CDR2 SVGIG (reference sequence). V was shortened by 3 bases and J by 5 bases, with 7 bases between the two germline ends. This CDR3 comprises 11 residues. This CDR3 reads CAWSDLYGYTF. The DNA of the CDR3 is TGTGCCTGGAGCGATTTGTATGGCTACACCTTC. Using reference TRBV30 and TRBJ1-2 for the parts outside the CDR3, the full variable domain is SQTIHQWPATLVQPVGSPLSLECTVEGTSNPNLYWYRQAAGRGLQLLFYSVGIGQISSEVPQNLSASRPQDRQFILSSKKLLLSDSGFYLCAWSDLYGYTFGSGTRLTVV.

The rearrangement uses TRBV5-1 and TRBJ2-7; 12 bases map to TRBD2. V shed 3 bases, J shed 3 bases, and the junction held 1 base outside the gene matches. CDR1 SGHRS and CDR2 YFSETQ come from the germline V gene. The CDR3 runs to 14 residues. The CDR3 protein is CASSSTSGSYEQYF. CDR3 nucleotides: TGCGCCAGCAGCTCGACTAGCGGGAGCTACGAGCAGTACTTC.

The genes are TRBV5-1 and TRBJ2-2; weak D call: TRBD1 (5 bases). Germline values: CDR1 SGHRS, CDR2 YFSETQ. The V end was cut by 3 bases, the J end by 2 bases, with 8 bases between. The CDR3 totals 14 residues. The CDR3 spells CASSSQGNTGELFF. The CDR3 DNA is TGCGCCAGCAGCTCCCAGGGAAACACCGGGGAGCTGTTTTTT.

The chain couples TRBV6-4 to TRBJ2-2; 7 nucleotides match TRBD2. The CDR3 totals 17 residues. Germline V gene data show CDR1 as MRHNA and CDR2 as SNTAGT. V dropped 0 bases and J dropped 1; count of bases not matched to a gene: 5. The CDR3 here is CASSDSKLAENTGELFF. The CDR3 bases are TGTGCCAGCAGTGACTCGAAGCTAGCGGAGAACACCGGGGAGCTGTTTTTT.